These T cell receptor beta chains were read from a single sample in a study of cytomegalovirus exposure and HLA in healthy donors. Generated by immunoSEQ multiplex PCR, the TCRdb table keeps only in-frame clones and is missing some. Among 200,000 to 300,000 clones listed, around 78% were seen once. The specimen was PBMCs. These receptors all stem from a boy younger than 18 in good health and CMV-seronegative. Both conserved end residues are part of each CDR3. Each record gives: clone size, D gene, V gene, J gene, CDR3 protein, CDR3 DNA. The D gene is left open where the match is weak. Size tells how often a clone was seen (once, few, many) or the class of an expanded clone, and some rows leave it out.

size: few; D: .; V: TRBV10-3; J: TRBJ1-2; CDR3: CAISESRGSLYGYTF; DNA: TGTGCCATCAGTGAGTCGAGGGGGTCCCTTTATGGCTACACCTTC
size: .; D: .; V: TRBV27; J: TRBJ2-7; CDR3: CASRGLPSYEQYF; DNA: TGTGCCAGCAGGGGGCTACCCTCCTACGAGCAGTACTTC
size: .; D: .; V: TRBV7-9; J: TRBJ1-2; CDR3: CASSLGTVPYGYTF; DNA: TGTGCCAGCAGCTTAGGGACAGTACCCTATGGCTACACCTTC
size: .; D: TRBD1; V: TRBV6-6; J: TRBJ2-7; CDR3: CASSYIGTAYEQYF; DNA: TGTGCCAGCAGTTATATCGGGACAGCCTACGAGCAGTACTTC
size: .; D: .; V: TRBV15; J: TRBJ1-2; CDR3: CATSRERGTQGHYGYTF; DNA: TGTGCCACCAGCAGAGAGAGGGGGACCCAGGGACACTATGGCTACACCTTC
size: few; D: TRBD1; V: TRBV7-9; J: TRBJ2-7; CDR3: CASSSRDRGPQYF; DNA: TGTGCCAGCAGCTCCCGGGACAGGGGGCCTCAGTACTTC
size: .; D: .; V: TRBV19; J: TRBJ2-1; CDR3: CATSRGHEQFF; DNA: TGTGCCACTTCGCGGGGCCATGAGCAGTTCTTC
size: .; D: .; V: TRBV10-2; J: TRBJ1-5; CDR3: CASSERSLGQPYSNQPQHF; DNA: TGCGCCAGCAGTGAAAGGTCTTTGGGGCAGCCCTATAGCAATCAGCCCCAGCATTTT
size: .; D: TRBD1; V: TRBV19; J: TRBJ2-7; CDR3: CASSINRDRGAAPYEQYF; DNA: TGTGCCAGTAGTATTAACCGGGACAGGGGGGCTGCCCCCTACGAGCAGTACTTC
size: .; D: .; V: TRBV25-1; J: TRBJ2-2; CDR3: CASSHSEGPNTGELFF; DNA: TGTGCCAGCAGCCATTCGGAGGGTCCAAATACCGGGGAGCTGTTTTTT
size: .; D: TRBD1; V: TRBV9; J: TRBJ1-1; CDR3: CASSPRGQENTEAFF; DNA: TGTGCCAGCAGCCCGAGAGGACAGGAGAACACTGAAGCTTTCTTT
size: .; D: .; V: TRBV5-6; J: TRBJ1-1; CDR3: CASSYGATENTEAFF; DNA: TGTGCCAGCAGCTACGGAGCGACCGAGAACACTGAAGCTTTCTTT
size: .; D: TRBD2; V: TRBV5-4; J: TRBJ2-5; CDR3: CASSEQPGLQETQYF; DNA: TGTGCCAGCAGCGAACAACCGGGACTACAAGAGACCCAGTACTTC
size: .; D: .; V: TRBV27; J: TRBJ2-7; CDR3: CASSFSNGGQYF; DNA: TGTGCCAGCAGTTTTAGTAACGGCGGGCAGTACTTC